Listed below are T cell receptor beta chains from one sample, sequenced in a study of Ad26.COV2.S vaccination and SARS-CoV-2 variants. The assay was immunoSEQ multiplex PCR, and TCRdb's table has in-frame clones only and misses some. In the table there are about 680,000 clones, roughly nine tenths of which are singletons. The sequencing here drew on peripheral blood, taken in a trial of Ad26.COV2.S vaccine versus placebo. Every receptor here comes from a person aged 18-60 years who received the Ad26.COV2.S COVID-19 vaccine or a placebo. Each CDR3 is given with its conserved first and last residue.

cdr3_length: 16; v_call: TRBV6-5; j_call: TRBJ1-5; cdr3_aa: CASSFEGGNSNQPQHF
cdr3_length: 16; v_call: TRBV19; j_call: TRBJ1-4; cdr3_aa: CASSSRGQGANEKLFF
cdr3_length: 17; v_call: TRBV19; j_call: TRBJ2-6; cdr3_aa: CASSTGTGASGANVLTF
cdr3_length: 15; v_call: TRBV4-1; j_call: TRBJ1-2; cdr3_aa: CASSQEAVYSYGYTF
cdr3_length: 14; v_call: TRBV7-2; j_call: TRBJ1-1; cdr3_aa: CASSPGQGSFEAFF
cdr3_length: 12; v_call: TRBV5-1; j_call: TRBJ1-2; cdr3_aa: CASSQGKDGYTF
cdr3_length: 14; v_call: TRBV6-6; j_call: TRBJ1-5; cdr3_aa: CASSYSGGDSPQHF
cdr3_length: 15; v_call: TRBV30; j_call: TRBJ2-3; cdr3_aa: CAWSAPGALRDTQYF
cdr3_length: 15; v_call: TRBV9; j_call: TRBJ2-2; cdr3_aa: CASSLEGEGTGELFF
cdr3_length: 14; v_call: TRBV10-1; j_call: TRBJ1-5; cdr3_aa: CASSADNSNQPQHF
cdr3_length: 14; v_call: TRBV5-6; j_call: TRBJ2-7; cdr3_aa: CASSPGQGGYEQYF
cdr3_length: 13; v_call: TRBV5-4; j_call: TRBJ2-7; cdr3_aa: CASSLVDSYEQYF
cdr3_length: 12; v_call: TRBV3-1/TRBV3-2; j_call: TRBJ1-6; cdr3_aa: CASSNQGSPLHF
cdr3_length: 13; v_call: TRBV6-5; j_call: TRBJ2-7; cdr3_aa: CASIRDRADEQYF
cdr3_length: 14; v_call: TRBV11-2; j_call: TRBJ1-3; cdr3_aa: CASSLEPSGNTIYF
cdr3_length: 16; v_call: TRBV5-8; j_call: TRBJ2-3; cdr3_aa: CASSLTSGGAPDTQYF
cdr3_length: 16; v_call: TRBV7-2; j_call: TRBJ2-1; cdr3_aa: CASSLGTSGPYNEQFF
cdr3_length: 14; v_call: TRBV24-1; j_call: TRBJ2-1; cdr3_aa: CATNPGTSVNEQFF
cdr3_length: 15; v_call: TRBV19; j_call: TRBJ1-1; cdr3_aa: CASLPRDRLNTEAFF
cdr3_length: 16; v_call: TRBV15; j_call: TRBJ1-5; cdr3_aa: CATSREGRREDQPQHF
cdr3_length: 15; v_call: TRBV18; j_call: TRBJ2-7; cdr3_aa: CASSAPRDRAYEQYF
cdr3_length: 12; v_call: TRBV10-3; j_call: TRBJ1-2; cdr3_aa: CAISETVYGYTF
cdr3_length: 19; v_call: TRBV19; j_call: TRBJ2-4; cdr3_aa: CASSITPGSIQVAKNIQYF
cdr3_length: 15; v_call: TRBV6-5; j_call: TRBJ2-1; cdr3_aa: CASKLAGGSYNEQFF
cdr3_length: 14; v_call: TRBV9; j_call: TRBJ2-7; cdr3_aa: CASSVGGSSYEQYF
cdr3_length: 18; v_call: TRBV3-1/TRBV3-2; j_call: TRBJ2-1; cdr3_aa: CASSHLLPVAGKYNEQFF
cdr3_length: 15; v_call: TRBV30; j_call: TRBJ2-7; cdr3_aa: CAWSVLIGPPYEQYF
cdr3_length: 13; v_call: TRBV9; j_call: TRBJ1-1; cdr3_aa: CASSGMTGNEAFF
cdr3_length: 15; v_call: TRBV6-4; j_call: TRBJ2-3; cdr3_aa: CASSDSAVSTDTQYF
cdr3_length: 15; v_call: TRBV30; j_call: TRBJ2-1; cdr3_aa: CAWSVLSGQYNEQFF
cdr3_length: 13; v_call: TRBV5-1; j_call: TRBJ2-1; cdr3_aa: CASSLEGINEQFF
cdr3_length: 13; v_call: TRBV27; j_call: TRBJ1-2; cdr3_aa: CASSKTGVYGYTF
cdr3_length: 17; v_call: TRBV7-2; j_call: TRBJ2-7; cdr3_aa: CASSFDLAGGGVREQYF
cdr3_length: 13; v_call: TRBV30; j_call: TRBJ2-3; cdr3_aa: CAWSPSGVRTQYF
cdr3_length: 13; v_call: TRBV2; j_call: TRBJ2-2; cdr3_aa: CASSMTGRGELFF
cdr3_length: 14; v_call: TRBV30; j_call: TRBJ1-6; cdr3_aa: CAWSEYRGALPLHF
cdr3_length: 11; v_call: TRBV12-3/TRBV12-4; j_call: TRBJ2-1; cdr3_aa: CASSPRNEQFF
cdr3_length: 16; v_call: TRBV18; j_call: TRBJ1-1; cdr3_aa: CASSPWGAKMNTEAFF
cdr3_length: 21; v_call: TRBV18; j_call: TRBJ2-3; cdr3_aa: CASSPNSLAGENTLPSATQYF
cdr3_length: 14; v_call: TRBV7-3; j_call: TRBJ2-2; cdr3_aa: CASSADTNTGELFF
cdr3_length: 14; v_call: TRBV19; j_call: TRBJ2-5; cdr3_aa: CASSFQGARETQYF
cdr3_length: 17; v_call: TRBV27; j_call: TRBJ2-4; cdr3_aa: CARPPPYGWDRGNIQYF
cdr3_length: 13; v_call: TRBV5-1; j_call: TRBJ2-7; cdr3_aa: CASSPTGVDEQYF
cdr3_length: 15; v_call: TRBV5-1; j_call: TRBJ2-3; cdr3_aa: CASSLGMRHTDTQYF
cdr3_length: 14; v_call: TRBV11-3; j_call: TRBJ1-3; cdr3_aa: CASSEGVSGNTIYF
cdr3_length: 15; v_call: TRBV27; j_call: TRBJ2-1; cdr3_aa: CASKTGTSSGNEQFF
cdr3_length: 18; v_call: TRBV3-1/TRBV3-2; j_call: TRBJ2-2; cdr3_aa: CASSPRLAGGPNTGELFF
cdr3_length: 11; v_call: TRBV30; j_call: TRBJ1-6; cdr3_aa: CAWTLDSPLHF